The 13 T cell receptor beta chains below come from one sample, sequenced in a study of blood T cells in healthy people across ages. Sample-barcoded 5' priming and a J-beta primer mix drove a second PCR of about 7 to 12 cycles. Each CDR3 protein is one row after TCRdb ran MiXCR on the 5' RACE reads. The table includes 600,000 to 900,000 distinct CDR3 sequences, roughly 24% detected once. These same data were also listed under a study on T cells of mothers and their children.

Sequenced material: blood. The source of these receptors is a boy between 10 and 17 years old in good health.

This clonotype was counted only a few times. The chain employs TRBV7-9 and TRBJ2-5; D might be TRBD1 (6 bases). The germline V and J ends were trimmed by 1 base and 9 bases, with 12 bases remaining between them. CDR1 and CDR2 (germline): SEHNR, FQNEAQ (reference sequence). CDR3 length: 13 amino acids. CDR3 sequence reads: CASSLGAGESQYF. The CDR3 DNA is TGTGCCAGCAGCTTAGGTGCAGGGGAGTCCCAGTACTTC.

The chain uses TRBV10-2 and TRBJ1-1; D remains unclear. V shed 6 bases and J shed 3 bases, with 14 bases lying between them. The CDR3 loop spans 14 amino acids. Germline CDR1 WSHSY, CDR2 SAAADI. CDR3 sequence reads: CASRDGKTDTEAFF. For the CDR3, the DNA is TGCGCCAGCAGGGACGGTAAGACGGACACTGAAGCTTTCTTT.

The V gene is TRBV15, the J gene TRBJ1-2; TRBD1 matches 8 bases. J was trimmed by 4 bases and V by 0 bases; bases with no gene match: 10. CDR3 length: 17 residues. The germline CDR1 and CDR2 sequences are LNHNV and YYDKDF (reference sequence). The CDR3 DNA sequence: TGTGCCACCAGCAGAGATACCCTCTCAGGGGGCACCTATGGCTACACCTTC. Its protein product is CATSRDTLSGGTYGYTF.

The V and J genes are TRBV19 and TRBJ1-4; D is unclear. The ends were cut back, 8 bases at V and 8 bases at J, with 18 bases in the middle. CDR3 size: 14 residues. Per germline, CDR1 LNHDA and CDR2 SQIVND (reference sequence). The CDR3: CASGDGPYEEKLFF. The CDR3, as DNA: TGTGCCAGTGGTGATGGACCCTATGAGGAAAAACTGTTTTTT.

The chain uses TRBV6-5 and TRBJ2-7; 13 nucleotides agree with TRBD2. Germline trimming cut 0 bases from V and 2 bases from J; bases unmatched to any gene: 1. Germline V gene lookup returns CDR1 MNHEY and CDR2 SVGAGI. The CDR3 spans 16 residues. This CDR3 reads CASSYSGLAGTYEQYF. The CDR3 DNA reads TGTGCCAGCAGTTACTCGGGACTAGCGGGGACCTACGAGCAGTACTTC.

The gene calls are TRBV20-1 and TRBJ2-1; possibly TRBD2 for D (7 bases). CDR1 DFQATT and CDR2 SNEGSKA come from the germline V gene (reference sequence). This CDR3 is built from 17 residues. V gave up 0 bases and J gave up 0 bases, with 15 bases separating them. In DNA, the CDR3 is TGCAGTGCTAGAGACCCTAAGGGGGGGAGCTCCTACAATGAGCAGTTCTTC. Amino acid sequence: CSARDPKGGSSYNEQFF.

V gene TRBV2 combines with J gene TRBJ1-5, with D unresolved. Looked up from germline, CDR1 is SNHLY and CDR2 is FYNNEI. V gave up 3 bases and J gave up 1 base, with 10 bases separating them. The CDR3 is made up of 15 amino acids. CDR3 sequence reads: CASSEEGPSNQPQHF. The DNA of the CDR3 is TGTGCCAGCAGTGAGGAGGGCCCAAGCAATCAGCCCCAGCATTTT.

In DNA form, the CDR3 reads TGCGCCAGCAGCTTTTCGGGACTAGCGGGACAAGAGACCCAGTACTTC. It specifies CASSFSGLAGQETQYF. V is TRBV5-1 and J is TRBJ2-5; 13 bases line up with TRBD2. The CDR3 runs to 16 residues. Germline V lookup: CDR1 SGHRS, CDR2 YFSETQ. The V and J ends lost 2 bases and 2 bases, in that order; junction bases with no gene match: 3. Combining the CDR3 with reference TRBV5-1 and TRBJ2-5 gives the whole variable domain KAGVTQTPRYLIKTRGQQVTLSCSPISGHRSVSWYQQTPGQGLQFLFEYFSETQRNKGNFPGRFSGRQFSNSRSEMNVSTLELGDSALYLCASSFSGLAGQETQYFGPGTRLLVL.

The genes are TRBV19 and TRBJ2-5, with TRBD1 matching 7 bases. The last part of the DNA fits TRBJ2-1 better; the J call may be wrong. CDR1 and CDR2 (germline): LNHDA, SQIVND (reference sequence). The CDR3 spans 16 residues. The chain's CDR3 is CASSIVPGTARNEQFF. In DNA form, the CDR3 reads TGTGCCAGTAGTATAGTCCCCGGGACAGCAAGAAATGAGCAGTTCTTC.

The genes are TRBV10-3 and TRBJ2-7, with D perhaps matching TRBD1 (5 bases). CDR1 and CDR2 from the germline V gene are ENHRY and SYGVKD. The CDR3 has 13 residues. The V gene lost 4 bases and the J gene lost 6 bases, with 13 bases spanning the gap. The CDR3 is CAISAPLGAEQYF. CDR3 DNA sequence: TGTGCCATCAGTGCCCCTTTAGGGGCCGAGCAGTACTTC.

This clonotype showed up just a few times. The rearrangement joins TRBV28 to TRBJ2-5; 12 bases agree with TRBD2. CDR3 length: 16 residues. The germline CDR1 and CDR2 sequences are MDHEN and SYDVKM. J lost 0 bases, V lost 3 bases, and 2 bases had no gene match. The CDR3 sequence is CASSFRLAGDQETQYF. CDR3 DNA: TGTGCCAGCAGTTTCCGACTAGCGGGGGACCAAGAGACCCAGTACTTC.

The chain uses TRBV29-1 and TRBJ2-7; TRBD2 aligns across 13 bases. Germline-derived CDR1 and CDR2 are SQVTM and ANQGSEA. The V segment lost 6 bases and the J segment 4 bases; nucleotides outside the gene matches: 9. The CDR3 length is 15 residues. The CDR3 region is CSVKGTSGDQYEQYF. The DNA of the CDR3 is TGCAGCGTCAAAGGGACTAGCGGGGATCAGTACGAGCAGTACTTC.

The rearrangement joins TRBV15 to TRBJ2-5; the D is unclear. The assigned J gene may be wrong: the sequence end matches TRBJ2-1 better. The CDR3 sequence is 13 residues long. Looked up from germline, CDR1 is LNHNV and CDR2 is YYDKDF (reference sequence). The CDR3 DNA reads TGTGCCTCCCGGCCCCTCCTCGGCAATGAGCAGTTCTTC. Its protein product is CASRPLLGNEQFF.